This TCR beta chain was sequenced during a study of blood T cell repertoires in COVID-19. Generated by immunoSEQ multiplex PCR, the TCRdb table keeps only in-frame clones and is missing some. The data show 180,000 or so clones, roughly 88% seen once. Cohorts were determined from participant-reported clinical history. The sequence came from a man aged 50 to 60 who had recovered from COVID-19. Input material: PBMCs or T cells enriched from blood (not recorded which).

CDR3 DNA sequence: TGTGCCAGCAGCTCCCCGCGGGGCGCTTCTGGAAACACCATATATTTT. Its translation: CASSSPRGASGNTIYF. The V call is TRBV7-9, the J call TRBJ1-3; a possible D gene is TRBD1 (5 bases). This CDR3 spans 16 amino acids. Germline V gives CDR1 SEHNR, CDR2 FQNEAQ (reference sequence). The V and J ends lost 4 bases and 1 base respectively, with 14 bases between them. The full variable domain, completed using reference TRBV7-9 and TRBJ1-3, is DTGVSQNPRHKITKRGQNVTFRCDPISEHNRLYWYRQTLGQGPEFLTYFQNEAQLEKSRLLSDRFSAERPKGSFSTLEIQRTEQGDSAMYLCASSSPRGASGNTIYFGEGSWLTVV.